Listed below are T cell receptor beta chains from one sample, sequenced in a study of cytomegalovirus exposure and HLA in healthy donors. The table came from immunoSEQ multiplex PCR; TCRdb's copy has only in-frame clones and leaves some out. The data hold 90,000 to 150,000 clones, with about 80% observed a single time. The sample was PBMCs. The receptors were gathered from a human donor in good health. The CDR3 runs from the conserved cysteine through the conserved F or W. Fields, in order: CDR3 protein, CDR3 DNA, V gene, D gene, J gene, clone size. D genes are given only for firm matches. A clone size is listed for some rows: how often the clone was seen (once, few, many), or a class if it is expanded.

CASSQGQPGLGGYTF | TGCGCCAGCAGCCAAGGTCAACCCGGGTTGGGTGGCTACACCTTC | TRBV4-3 | - | TRBJ1-2 | -
CASGGPTSNQPQHF | TGTGCCAGCGGGGGCCCTACTAGCAATCAGCCCCAGCATTTT | TRBV6-5 | - | TRBJ1-5 | -
CASSRAGDSTYEQYF | TGTGCCAGTAGTAGGGCGGGTGATTCTACCTACGAGCAGTACTTC | TRBV19 | - | TRBJ2-7 | -
CASSSGQTNTEAFF | TGTGCCAGCAGCTCGGGACAAACCAACACTGAAGCTTTCTTT | TRBV13 | - | TRBJ1-1 | -
CASSLVQPSSGNTIYF | TGTGCCAGCAGCTTGGTACAGCCAAGCTCTGGAAACACCATATATTTT | TRBV5-6 | - | TRBJ1-3 | -
CASSLWERRQETQYF | TGTGCCAGCAGCTTATGGGAGAGGCGCCAAGAGACCCAGTACTTC | TRBV5-4 | - | TRBJ2-5 | -
CASSPRRDRTPYEQYF | TGTGCCAGCAGTCCCAGGCGGGACAGGACCCCCTACGAGCAGTACTTC | TRBV6-6 | TRBD1 | TRBJ2-7 | few
CASSLGGGVDEQFF | TGTGCCAGCAGCTTAGGGGGAGGGGTCGATGAGCAGTTCTTC | TRBV7-9 | TRBD2 | TRBJ2-1 | -
CASSLGLSRGEQFF | TGTGCCAGCAGCTTAGGACTTTCCCGAGGTGAGCAGTTCTTC | TRBV7-2 | - | TRBJ2-1 | -
CASSPDRWELEQYF | TGTGCCAGTAGTCCTGACAGGTGGGAACTGGAGCAGTACTTC | TRBV19 | - | TRBJ2-7 | -
CASSGARGQPQHF | TGTGCCAGCAGTGGGGCTAGGGGTCAGCCCCAGCATTTT | TRBV6-5 | - | TRBJ1-5 | -
CATSTRDKGATEAFF | TGTGCCACCAGCACCCGCGACAAAGGGGCCACTGAAGCTTTCTTT | TRBV15 | - | TRBJ1-1 | -
CASSLFRTGGMNTEAFF | TGTGCCAGCAGTTTATTTAGGACAGGGGGCATGAACACTGAAGCTTTCTTT | TRBV27 | TRBD1 | TRBJ1-1 | -
CSVSPGAQYF | TGCAGTGTATCCCCAGGGGCCCAGTACTTC | TRBV20-1 | - | TRBJ2-5 | -
CASSANRGYEQYF | TGTGCCAGCAGCGCGAACAGGGGCTACGAGCAGTACTTC | TRBV6-1 | TRBD1 | TRBJ2-7 | -
CASSSLATSRVLETQYF | TGTGCCAGCAGCTCCCTAGCGACTAGCAGGGTATTGGAGACCCAGTACTTC | TRBV11-2 | TRBD2 | TRBJ2-5 | -
CASRVGANTQYF | TGTGCCAGCAGGGTGGGGGCGAATACGCAGTATTTT | TRBV11-2 | - | TRBJ2-3 | once
CASSWTSGETQYF | TGTGCCAGCAGCTGGACTAGTGGCGAGACCCAGTACTTC | TRBV6-5 | TRBD2 | TRBJ2-5 | -
CASSQLAATYEQYF | TGTGCCAGCAGCCAGCTAGCGGCCACCTACGAGCAGTACTTC | TRBV27 | TRBD2 | TRBJ2-7 | -
CASSRAGAKNEQYF | TGTGCCAGCAGCCGAGCGGGAGCAAAGAACGAGCAGTACTTC | TRBV6-5 | TRBD2 | TRBJ2-7 | -
CAWGLQGNAGELFF | TGTGCCTGGGGCTTACAGGGGAACGCCGGGGAGCTGTTTTTT | TRBV30 | TRBD1 | TRBJ2-2 | -
CASSPQGSNEKLFF | TGTGCCAGCAGCCCCCAGGGGTCTAATGAAAAACTGTTTTTT | TRBV7-9 | - | TRBJ1-4 | -
CASSQGAGGLAAVDTQYF | TGTGCCAGCAGCCAGGGGGCAGGAGGGCTAGCGGCAGTAGATACGCAGTATTTT | TRBV4-2 | - | TRBJ2-3 | -
CASSSAGTPSYEQYF | TGTGCCAGCAGTTCCGCCGGGACACCTTCCTACGAGCAGTACTTC | TRBV27 | - | TRBJ2-7 | -
CASSSGTGTVGEKLFF | TGCGCCAGCAGCTCCGGGACCGGGACAGTAGGGGAAAAACTGTTTTTT | TRBV5-1 | TRBD1 | TRBJ1-4 | -
CASSPAGAYNTDTQYF | TGTGCCAGCAGCCCCGCGGGGGCCTATAACACAGATACGCAGTATTTT | TRBV4-2 | - | TRBJ2-3 | -
CASSPGLYNEQFF | TGTGCCAGCAGTCCAGGACTCTACAATGAGCAGTTCTTC | TRBV27 | - | TRBJ2-1 | -